The present entry profiles one T cell receptor beta chain with its context. Its cognate antigen has yet to be identified. No qualities accompany the bases; no much larger clone lies one base away. These data come from a study of shared T cell receptors in the human thymus (dated by TCRdb to the early 2020s). Notes on the research overall: The study investigated the way shared, self-reactive T-cell receptor alpha chains are produced in the human thymus.

The CDR3 holds 17 amino acids from the cysteine to the phenylalanine. CDR3 DNA is the only sequence kept; it has 51 bases, read in frame from the first base. Via the germline V gene, CDR1 is MDHEN and CDR2 SYDVKM. V is pared back by 6 bases and J by 0 bases, with 15 bases lying between the germline termini. Library preparation used the immunoSEQ multiplex PCR assay. The table comes from immuneACCESS by way of TCRdb, which keeps in-frame sequences with V and J called. Part of the clones is missing from these tables; in studies checked, under half for an unresolved V gene and the rest for unknown reasons. The sample records hundreds of thousands of clones, 75% to 80% of which are singletons. The ten largest clones capture roughly 0.013% of the sample. The same specimen was also included in a second study, on human thymus T cells. In that second paper, the authors write: Immunologically healthy infants undergoing open corrective cardiac surgery for congenital heart defects in Finland were used as donors. Thymus tissue was obtained as surgical resects removed during corrective cardiac surgery. Usage of V and J gene segments appeared to be biased in both the thymic and the peripheral blood repertoires. Highly overlapping thymic TCR repertoires among unrelated individuals were reported in the related research. The study described the TCR alpha and beta repertoires in under 10 infant thymus samples and a handful of matching peripheral blood samples. The cohort included six male and a couple of female infants, with donor ages spanning 7 to 244 days. Thymocytes were released mechanically from tissue and stored at -70 °C as pellets of about 9-32 million cells. A QIAsymphony instrument was used to extract genomic DNA from the frozen cell pellets. TCRB and TCRAD loci were amplified from a standardized quantity of quality-controlled genomic DNA using the immunoSEQ multiplex PCR assay. The amplicons covered the V(D)J region and were long enough to include the CDR3 and to identify the V and J genes. Through the commercial immunoSEQ service, the amplicons were sequenced on an Illumina platform. Primer bias and sequencing errors were corrected as previously described, and TCRAD and TCRB definitions were based on the IMGT database. Repertoires were analysed with immunoSEQ Analyzer 3.0 and VDJTools, covering basic statistics, V/J segment usage, diversity estimates, rarefaction and pairwise overlap. Diversity was estimated using the Chao1, ChaoE, Efron-Thisted, Shannon and inverse Simpson indices, and was also estimated on datasets down-sampled to the size of the smallest sample. For repertoire overlap, CDR3 nucleotide sequence, V gene and J gene had to match strictly, and clustering was done by Jaccard-based multidimensional scaling. On average, approximately 860,000 unique TCRB clonotypes were obtained from thymus samples, compared with 70,000 to 100,000 from blood samples.

The sample was thymocytes. This clonotype originated in a boy younger than two with a congenital heart defect. Donor details come from another sample of the same person, matched by shared clones. The sequence links TRBV28 to TRBJ2-6; perhaps TRBD2 is the D gene, with 7 bases matching. The CDR3 protein: CASRSGGANSGANVLTF. The DNA sequence follows: TGTGCCAGCAGATCTGGGGGGGCTAACTCTGGGGCCAACGTCCTGACTTTC.